This T cell receptor beta chain was identified in a study of T cells in Graves' hyperthyroidism and ophthalmopathy. This clonotype was recorded at least ten times. When ophthalmopathy did not progress within 18 months, Graves' hyperthyroidism was considered stable. Recently diagnosed hyperthyroidism of less than 2 months' duration affected patients aged 18 to 65. A roughly 9.7 ml volume of fresh peripheral blood provided the PBMCs. The CDR3 runs to 17 residues. The junction had 8 bases not matched to a gene; V was cut back by 0 bases and J by 4 bases. CDR1 is SGHDN and CDR2 is FVKESK in the germline V gene. The CDR3 regions of TCR beta were amplified from RNA transcripts. Primed by the HTBI set, a first-round RT-PCR was run on the TCR CDR3. TCRdb called the multiplex PCR reads again in MiXCR, with one record for every CDR3 protein. The sample contains under 400,000 distinct CDR3 sequences, roughly 17% of which appear only once.

The V call is TRBV14, the J call TRBJ1-1; 10 bases map to TRBD1. The TCR comes from a man aged 25 to 40 with Graves' hyperthyroidism. Sequencing was done on a sample of blood. The CDR3 nucleotides are TGTGCCAGCAGCCAAGACCCGGGACAGGGGTCGGGCACTGAAGCTTTCTTT. Protein sequence: CASSQDPGQGSGTEAFF.